This TCR beta chain was sequenced in a study of blood T cell repertoires in COVID-19. At the level of the study: PBMCs, B-cell-depleted T cells, or T cells were the source of the cDNA or gDNA that made up the material.

Germline V gene data show CDR1 as LNHDA and CDR2 as SQIVND (reference sequence). V was pared by 0 bases and J by 1 base, with 10 bases between. The CDR3 covers 16 residues. Original processing notes: For nucleated cells, counts were estimated from reference gene primer amplification. Produced via immunoSEQ multiplex PCR; TCRdb's table is partial and in-frame only. Clonal size and the V and J genes are those of that table, whereas D and trimming came from the DNA. The data contain a few hundred thousand clones, roughly 80% of them singletons. The TCR sequence derives from a woman younger than 30 with acute or convalescent COVID-19. This sequence joins TRBV19 and TRBJ2-1; D might be TRBD2 (6 bases). The sample comprised peripheral blood. The CDR3 DNA reads TGTGCCAGTAGTATAGATCGTAGCGGTTCCTACAATGAGCAGTTCTTC. Translation gives CASSIDRSGSYNEQFF.